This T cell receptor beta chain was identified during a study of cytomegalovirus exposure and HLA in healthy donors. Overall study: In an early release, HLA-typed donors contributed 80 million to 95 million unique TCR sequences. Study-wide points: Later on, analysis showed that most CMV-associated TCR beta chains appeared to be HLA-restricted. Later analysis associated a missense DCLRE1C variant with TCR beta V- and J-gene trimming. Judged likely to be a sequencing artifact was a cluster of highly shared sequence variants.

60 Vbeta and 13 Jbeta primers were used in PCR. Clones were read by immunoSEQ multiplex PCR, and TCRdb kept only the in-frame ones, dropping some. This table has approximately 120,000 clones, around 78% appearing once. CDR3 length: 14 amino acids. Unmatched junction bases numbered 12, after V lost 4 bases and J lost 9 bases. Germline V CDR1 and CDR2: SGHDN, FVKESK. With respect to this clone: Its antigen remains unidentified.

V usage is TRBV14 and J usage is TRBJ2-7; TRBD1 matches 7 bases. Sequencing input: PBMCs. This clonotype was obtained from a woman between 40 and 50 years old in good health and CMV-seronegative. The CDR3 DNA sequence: TGTGCCAGCAGCCTATTTGAGGCAGGGGGTGGGCAGTACTTC. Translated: CASSLFEAGGGQYF.